These T cell receptor beta chains were read from a single sample in a study of neoadjuvant anti-PD-1 for oral cavity cancer. The method was immunoSEQ multiplex PCR; TCRdb's version includes in-frame clones alone and lacks a portion of them. The sample consists of 84,000 or so clones, more than 80% of them appearing once. Sample: PBMCs, taken before nivolumab (anti-PD-1) treatment. These receptors were taken from a person aged 40 to 85 with oral cavity squamous cell carcinoma. Each CDR3 is given with its conserved first and last residue. D genes are given only for firm matches. For some rows the clone size is stated as once, few or many, or as a class when expanded; others skip it.

DNA: TGTGCCAGTACGCTGGGCCCGGGTAGCACAGATACGCAGTATTTT
CDR3: CASTLGPGSTDTQYF
size: .
V: TRBV19
J: TRBJ2-3
D: .

DNA: TGTGCCAGCAGAGACAGGGATGGCTACACCTTC
CDR3: CASRDRDGYTF
size: .
V: TRBV6-5
J: TRBJ1-2
D: TRBD1

DNA: TGCGCCAGCAGCGGGACTAGGGGCAATGAGCAGTTCTTC
CDR3: CASSGTRGNEQFF
size: .
V: TRBV10-1
J: TRBJ2-1
D: TRBD2

DNA: TGTGCCTGGAGAGAGCGGGATAAGAACGAGCAGTACTTC
CDR3: CAWRERDKNEQYF
size: .
V: TRBV30
J: TRBJ2-7
D: TRBD2

DNA: TGTGCCAGCAGTTATTGGACAGGGAGTCTAGAGACCCAGTACTTC
CDR3: CASSYWTGSLETQYF
size: .
V: TRBV6-5
J: TRBJ2-5
D: TRBD1

DNA: TGCGCCAGCAGCTTAGGCTTAGGGACCTACGAGCAGTACTTC
CDR3: CASSLGLGTYEQYF
size: .
V: TRBV4-1
J: TRBJ2-7
D: .

DNA: TGTGCCAGCCACAAGGGACAGTTCTACGAGCAGTACTTC
CDR3: CASHKGQFYEQYF
size: .
V: TRBV6-5
J: TRBJ2-7
D: TRBD1

DNA: TGTGCCAGCAGTTCCGTAGGAGTAAGTTTCGGGGATGAGCAGTTCTTC
CDR3: CASSSVGVSFGDEQFF
size: .
V: TRBV27
J: TRBJ2-1
D: .

DNA: TGTGCCAGCAAGGGGCTAGCGGGAGAGGAGCAGTACTTC
CDR3: CASKGLAGEEQYF
size: .
V: TRBV6-1
J: TRBJ2-7
D: TRBD2

DNA: TGCAGCGTGGAGGACAGAAACTATGGCTACACCTTC
CDR3: CSVEDRNYGYTF
size: once
V: TRBV29-1
J: TRBJ1-2
D: .

DNA: TGTGCCACCAGCCAGGTCTTAGCAAGCGGGAGTTTAGTGCAGTTCTTC
CDR3: CATSQVLASGSLVQFF
size: .
V: TRBV15
J: TRBJ2-1
D: TRBD2

DNA: TGTGCCAGCAGTTCGACGGGGAGGACTGAAGCTTTCTTT
CDR3: CASSSTGRTEAFF
size: .
V: TRBV6-5
J: TRBJ1-1
D: .

DNA: TGTGCCAGCAGTTACTTAGCGGGTGGAACCACCGGGGAGCTGTTTTTT
CDR3: CASSYLAGGTTGELFF
size: .
V: TRBV6-5
J: TRBJ2-2
D: TRBD2

DNA: TGCGCCAGCAGCTTGGTCGGACAGCCTTCTGGAAACACCATATATTTT
CDR3: CASSLVGQPSGNTIYF
size: .
V: TRBV5-1
J: TRBJ1-3
D: .

DNA: TGCGCCAGCATACGGGAGTACCAAGAGACCCAGTACTTC
CDR3: CASIREYQETQYF
size: .
V: TRBV10-2
J: TRBJ2-5
D: .

DNA: TGTGCCAGCAGCTCTGACGCCGGGCTGTCTCCCTACGAGCAGTACTTC
CDR3: CASSSDAGLSPYEQYF
size: .
V: TRBV7-9
J: TRBJ2-7
D: .

DNA: TGTGCCAGCAGTTACTCGATAGTATCCCACGGGACTGAAGCTTTCTTT
CDR3: CASSYSIVSHGTEAFF
size: .
V: TRBV6-5
J: TRBJ1-1
D: .

DNA: TGTGCCAGCAGCCTCGGGGCCGGGAGGGGCCAGGAGACCCAGTACTTC
CDR3: CASSLGAGRGQETQYF
size: .
V: TRBV13
J: TRBJ2-5
D: TRBD2

DNA: TGCGCCAGCAACCAGAACTTAGCGGGAGGGCCTTTCCAAGAGACCCAGTACTTC
CDR3: CASNQNLAGGPFQETQYF
size: few
V: TRBV5-1
J: TRBJ2-5
D: TRBD2

DNA: TGTGCCAGCAGCTTACAGGGGGCGGTCGAGCAGTACTTC
CDR3: CASSLQGAVEQYF
size: .
V: TRBV5-4
J: TRBJ2-7
D: TRBD1

DNA: TGCGCCAGCAGCTTGGTCCTCTCGGGAGGGCAAGGAGGATATGGAGAGACCCAGTACTTC
CDR3: CASSLVLSGGQGGYGETQYF
size: once
V: TRBV5-1
J: TRBJ2-5
D: TRBD2

DNA: TGTGCCAGCGGCAGGGGTGGAAACACCATATATTTT
CDR3: CASGRGGNTIYF
size: .
V: TRBV28
J: TRBJ1-3
D: .

DNA: TGTGCCAGCAGCCAGGGCCCAGGGCGTACGCAGTATTTT
CDR3: CASSQGPGRTQYF
size: .
V: TRBV4-2
J: TRBJ2-3
D: .

DNA: TGTGCCAGCAGTGACGGGGGTTTCCCACGGGGCTACACCTTC
CDR3: CASSDGGFPRGYTF
size: .
V: TRBV6-4
J: TRBJ1-2
D: .

DNA: TGTGCCAGCAGCGAAGGGACTTCCGCGCAGTATTTT
CDR3: CASSEGTSAQYF
size: .
V: TRBV7-3
J: TRBJ2-3
D: .

DNA: TGTGCCAGCAGTGTTGGCTGGGGGGAGTACCAAGAGACCCAGTACTTC
CDR3: CASSVGWGEYQETQYF
size: few
V: TRBV6-1
J: TRBJ2-5
D: .

DNA: TGTGCCAGCAGTTCCCCGTTTTTTAGCGGGGAAGGTGATACGCAGTATTTT
CDR3: CASSSPFFSGEGDTQYF
size: .
V: TRBV27
J: TRBJ2-3
D: TRBD2

DNA: TGTGCCACCAGCGGAGGACAGTATAGCAATCAGCCCCAGCATTTT
CDR3: CATSGGQYSNQPQHF
size: .
V: TRBV15
J: TRBJ1-5
D: .

DNA: TGTGCCAGTAGCAAGATCAGTAGGACCGACAATCAGCCCCAGCATTTT
CDR3: CASSKISRTDNQPQHF
size: .
V: TRBV19
J: TRBJ1-5
D: .

DNA: TGTGCCAGCCAGTCGCGGGAGGGCATCGCAGATACGCAGTATTTT
CDR3: CASQSREGIADTQYF
size: .
V: TRBV7-9
J: TRBJ2-3
D: TRBD2

DNA: TGTGCCAGCAGTGTAAGGCCAATCGACGAGCAGTACTTC
CDR3: CASSVRPIDEQYF
size: .
V: TRBV2
J: TRBJ2-7
D: .

DNA: TGTGCCAGCACTCCCGGACAGGGCGGTCTCGCTGAAGCTTTCTTT
CDR3: CASTPGQGGLAEAFF
size: .
V: TRBV6-5
J: TRBJ1-1
D: TRBD1